The entry that follows covers one T cell receptor (beta chain) sequence. From germline, CDR1 is LGHDT and CDR2 YNNKEL (reference sequence). This CDR3 has 13 amino acids. J gave up 5 bases and V 7 bases, and 7 bases lay outside the gene matches. This record belongs to a study of blood T cell repertoires in COVID-19. Generated by immunoSEQ multiplex PCR, the TCRdb table keeps only in-frame clones and is missing some. The data contain 85,000 to 100,000 clones, around nine tenths of them seen just once; the ten biggest clones take up about a sixth. The TCR was taken from a woman in her sixties with COVID-19, enrolled during active disease. Sequencing used peripheral blood. The chain has TRBV3-1 (or the pseudogene TRBV3-2) and TRBJ1-1; 7 nucleotides agree with TRBD1. CDR3 nucleotide sequence: TGTGCCAGCATGCGACAGGGTTCAACTGAAGCTTTCTTT. It specifies CASMRQGSTEAFF.